The 10 T cell receptor beta chains below were found in one sample sequenced in a study of shared clonotypes between healthy human individuals. Sequencing was performed with immunoSEQ multiplex PCR; in TCRdb, only in-frame clones are kept and a portion is missing. The data contain about 1.4 million clones, roughly 96% of them singletons. Sequencing was performed on naive CD4+ T cells sorted from blood. This sample's subset: CD45RA+ positively selected. The receptors stem from a man aged 30 to 39 in good health.

The V gene is TRBV13, the J gene TRBJ2-7, with D possibly matching TRBD1 (6 bases). The CDR3 extends over 14 amino acids. V dropped 3 bases and J dropped 2 bases, with 11 bases sitting between them. Germline CDR1 is PRHDT and CDR2 is FYEKMQ (reference sequence). The CDR3 spells CASSFGRGAYEQYF. The CDR3 DNA is TGTGCCAGCAGCTTCGGCAGGGGTGCCTACGAGCAGTACTTC.

This chain uses TRBV7-9 with TRBJ2-3; TRBD2 is a possible D gene (5 bases). Trimming pared 1 base from V and 8 bases from J, leaving 7 bases between. The germline V gene encodes CDR1 SEHNR and CDR2 FQNEAQ (reference sequence). The CDR3 loop spans 12 amino acids. The CDR3 reads CASSLDRGTQYF. As DNA, the CDR3 is TGTGCCAGCAGCTTAGATCGGGGTACGCAGTATTTT.

The V and J genes are TRBV18 and TRBJ2-5; a possible D gene is TRBD2 (6 bases). V was cut by 3 bases and J by 3 bases, with 17 bases left in between. Germline V CDR1 and CDR2: KGHSH, LQKENI. The CDR3 has 16 residues. CDR3 region: CASSPLGASVEETQYF. The CDR3 DNA reads TGTGCCAGCTCACCCTTAGGAGCTAGCGTGGAAGAGACCCAGTACTTC.

This chain uses TRBV5-3 with TRBJ2-5, with D perhaps given as TRBD1 or TRBD2 (5 bases each). TRBV5-3 is sorted into the ORF group, with uncertain function. Trimming cost V 2 bases and J 5 bases, with 19 bases left between them. This CDR3 spans 16 amino acids. CDR3 in amino acids: CARSFLYGTLRETQYF. The CDR3 region has the DNA TGTGCCAGAAGCTTTTTATACGGGACCCTACGGGAGACCCAGTACTTC.

The chain links TRBV4-2 to TRBJ1-4; tentatively, D is TRBD1 (5 bases). Germline-derived CDR1 and CDR2 are LGHNA and YNFKEQ. Trimming stripped 2 bases from V and 3 bases from J, with 10 bases between. CDR3 size: 15 residues. The CDR3 DNA is TGTGCCAGCAGCCAACCGGGACTATCTAATGAAAAACTGTTTTTT. This translates into CASSQPGLSNEKLFF.

The chain couples TRBV28 to TRBJ2-7; D assignment may be TRBD1 or TRBD2 (5 bases each). The CDR3 sequence is 15 residues long. Deletions cut 3 bases from V and 2 bases from J, with 14 bases between. Germline V CDR1 and CDR2: MDHEN, SYDVKM. CDR3 nucleotides: TGTGCCAGCAGTTTTAATGTGGGACCTCCCTACGAGCAGTACTTC. It yields the protein CASSFNVGPPYEQYF.

The rearrangement links TRBV15 to TRBJ1-4; D is uncertain. Germline V gene data show CDR1 as LNHNV and CDR2 as YYDKDF (reference sequence). Deletions cut 5 bases from V and 2 bases from J, with 9 bases between. CDR3 length: 14 amino acids. CDR3 residues: CATSARVTNEKLFF. The DNA of the CDR3 is TGTGCCACCAGCGCCCGTGTCACTAATGAAAAACTGTTTTTT.

The V and J genes are TRBV5-8 and TRBJ1-1; D gene uncertain. V lost 0 bases and J lost 1, with 10 bases in between. CDR1 and CDR2 (germline): SGHTS, YDEGEE. This CDR3 has 15 amino acids. The CDR3 DNA sequence: TGTGCCAGCAGCTTGGCCGTACGGAGGAACACTGAAGCTTTCTTT. As protein: CASSLAVRRNTEAFF.

J is TRBJ2-5 and V is TRBV30; possibly TRBD2 for D (5 bases). Deletions cut 7 bases from V and 5 bases from J, with 17 bases between. The germline gives CDR1 GTSNPN, CDR2 SVGIG (reference sequence). The CDR3 loop spans 13 amino acids. CDR3 loop: CALQRASWETQYF. CDR3 bases: TGTGCCTTACAGAGGGCTAGCTGGGAGACCCAGTACTTC.

This chain uses TRBV14 with TRBJ2-3; tentatively, D is TRBD2 (5 bases). Germline-derived CDR1 and CDR2 are SGHDN and FVKESK. With 4 bases removed from V and 2 bases from J, the gap between germline ends came to 22 bases. The CDR3 runs to 18 residues. The CDR3 loop is CASSLLVWPQGATDTQYF. CDR3 sequence (DNA): TGTGCCAGCAGCCTACTAGTCTGGCCCCAAGGAGCCACAGATACGCAGTATTTT.